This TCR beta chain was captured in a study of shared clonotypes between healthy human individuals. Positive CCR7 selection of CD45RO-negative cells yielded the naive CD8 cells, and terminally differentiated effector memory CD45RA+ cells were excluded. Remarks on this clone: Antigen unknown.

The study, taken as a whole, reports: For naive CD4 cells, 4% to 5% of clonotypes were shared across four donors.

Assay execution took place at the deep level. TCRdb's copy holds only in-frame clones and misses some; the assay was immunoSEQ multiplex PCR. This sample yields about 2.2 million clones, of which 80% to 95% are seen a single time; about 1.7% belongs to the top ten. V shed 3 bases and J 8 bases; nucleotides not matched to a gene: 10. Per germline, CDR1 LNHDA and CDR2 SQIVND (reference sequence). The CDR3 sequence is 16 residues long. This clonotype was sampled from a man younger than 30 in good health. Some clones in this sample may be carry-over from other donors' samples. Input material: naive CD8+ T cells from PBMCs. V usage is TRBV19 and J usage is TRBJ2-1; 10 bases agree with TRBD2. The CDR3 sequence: CASSMASGRAFDEQFF. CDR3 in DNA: TGTGCCAGTAGTATGGCGAGCGGGAGGGCTTTCGATGAGCAGTTCTTC.